The T cell receptor (beta chain) under discussion was sequenced for a study of shared clonotypes between healthy human individuals. Libraries were prepared by immunoSEQ multiplex PCR; TCRdb keeps only in-frame clonotypes and omits some of them. The table has more than 1.2 million clones, around 98.5% seen once. V was pared by 11 bases and J by 3 bases, with 17 bases between. This CDR3 comprises 13 residues. In germline, CDR1 is ENHRY, CDR2 SYGVKD. CD45RA+ naive and CD45RA-negative memory subsets were separated from CD4+ cells. The TCR originated in a man aged 25 to 40 in good health. The chain links TRBV10-3 to TRBJ2-7; the D gene is possibly TRBD1 (6 bases). The sequencing sample was made of naive CD4+ T cells sorted from blood. The subset here: CD45RA+ positively selected. As DNA, the CDR3 is TGTGCCTCCTCCCGGACAGAGATCTACGAGCAGTACTTC. This codes for CASSRTEIYEQYF.